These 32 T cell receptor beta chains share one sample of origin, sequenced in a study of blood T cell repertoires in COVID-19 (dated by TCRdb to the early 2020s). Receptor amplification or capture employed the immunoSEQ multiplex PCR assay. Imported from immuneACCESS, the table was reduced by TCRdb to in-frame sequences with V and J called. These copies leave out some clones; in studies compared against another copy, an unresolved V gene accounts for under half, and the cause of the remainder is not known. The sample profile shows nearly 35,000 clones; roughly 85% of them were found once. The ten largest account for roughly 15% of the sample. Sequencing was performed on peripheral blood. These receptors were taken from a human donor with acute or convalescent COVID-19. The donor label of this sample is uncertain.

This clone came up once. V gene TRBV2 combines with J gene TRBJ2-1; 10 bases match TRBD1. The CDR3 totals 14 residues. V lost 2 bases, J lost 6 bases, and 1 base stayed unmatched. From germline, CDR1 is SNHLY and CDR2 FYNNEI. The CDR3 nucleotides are TGTGCCAGCAGTGAACGGACAGGGGGCAATGAGCAGTTCTTC. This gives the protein CASSERTGGNEQFF.

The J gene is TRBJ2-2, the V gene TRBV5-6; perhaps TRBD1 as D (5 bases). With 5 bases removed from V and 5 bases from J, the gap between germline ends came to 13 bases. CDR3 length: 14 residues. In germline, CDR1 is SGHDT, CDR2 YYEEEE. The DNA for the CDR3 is TGTGCCAGCAGGTGGGCAGGGAATACCGGGGAGCTGTTTTTT. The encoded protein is CASRWAGNTGELFF.

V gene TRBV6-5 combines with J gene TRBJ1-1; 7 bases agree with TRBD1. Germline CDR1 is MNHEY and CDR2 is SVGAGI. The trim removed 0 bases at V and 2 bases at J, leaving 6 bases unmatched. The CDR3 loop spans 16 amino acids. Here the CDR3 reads CASSYSGTAINTEAFF. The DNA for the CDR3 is TGTGCCAGCAGTTACTCGGGGACAGCAATAAACACTGAAGCTTTCTTT.

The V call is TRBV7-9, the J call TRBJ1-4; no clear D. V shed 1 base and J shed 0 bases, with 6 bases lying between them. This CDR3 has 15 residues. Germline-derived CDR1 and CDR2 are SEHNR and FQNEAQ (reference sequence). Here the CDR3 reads CASSLGVATNEKLFF. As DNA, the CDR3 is TGTGCCAGCAGCTTAGGCGTTGCAACTAATGAAAAACTGTTTTTT.

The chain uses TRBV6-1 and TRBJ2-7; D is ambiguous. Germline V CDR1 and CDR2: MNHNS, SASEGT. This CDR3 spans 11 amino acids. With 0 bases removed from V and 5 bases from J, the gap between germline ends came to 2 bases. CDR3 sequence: CASSEANEQYF. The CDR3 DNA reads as TGTGCCAGCAGTGAAGCCAACGAGCAGTACTTC.

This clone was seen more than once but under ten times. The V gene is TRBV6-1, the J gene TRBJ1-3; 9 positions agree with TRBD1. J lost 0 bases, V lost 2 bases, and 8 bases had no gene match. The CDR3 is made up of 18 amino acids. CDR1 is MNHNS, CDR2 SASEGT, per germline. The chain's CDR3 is CASSERQGVIFSGNTIYF. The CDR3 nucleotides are TGTGCCAGCAGTGAAAGACAGGGGGTTATATTCTCTGGAAACACCATATATTTT.

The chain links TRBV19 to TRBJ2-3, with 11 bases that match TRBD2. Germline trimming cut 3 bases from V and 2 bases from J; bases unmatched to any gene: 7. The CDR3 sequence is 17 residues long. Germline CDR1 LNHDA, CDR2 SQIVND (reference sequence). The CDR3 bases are TGTGCCAGTAGTATTCTGGGACTAGCGGTTACCACAGATACGCAGTATTTT. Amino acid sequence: CASSILGLAVTTDTQYF.

CDR3 sequence (DNA): TGTGCCAGCAGGGGACAGGGGGCGGGCACTGAAGCTTTCTTT. It codes for CASRGQGAGTEAFF. The V and J genes are TRBV2 and TRBJ1-1; 12 bases are a match to TRBD1. The CDR3 length is 14 residues. Germline V gene data show CDR1 as SNHLY and CDR2 as FYNNEI. The V segment lost 6 bases and the J segment 4 bases; nucleotides outside the gene matches: 3.

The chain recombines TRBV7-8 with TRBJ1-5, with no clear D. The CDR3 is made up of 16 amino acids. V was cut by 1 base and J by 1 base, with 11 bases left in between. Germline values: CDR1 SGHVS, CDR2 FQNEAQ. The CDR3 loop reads CASSLEWHASNQPQHF. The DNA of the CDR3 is TGTGCCAGCAGCTTAGAATGGCACGCAAGCAATCAGCCCCAGCATTTT.

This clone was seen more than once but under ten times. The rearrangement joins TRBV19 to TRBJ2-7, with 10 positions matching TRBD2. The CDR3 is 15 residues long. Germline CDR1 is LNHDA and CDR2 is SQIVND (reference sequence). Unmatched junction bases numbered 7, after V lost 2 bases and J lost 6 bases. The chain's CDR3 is CASSINPSGSTEQYF. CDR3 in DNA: TGTGCCAGTAGTATAAATCCTAGCGGGAGTACCGAGCAGTACTTC.

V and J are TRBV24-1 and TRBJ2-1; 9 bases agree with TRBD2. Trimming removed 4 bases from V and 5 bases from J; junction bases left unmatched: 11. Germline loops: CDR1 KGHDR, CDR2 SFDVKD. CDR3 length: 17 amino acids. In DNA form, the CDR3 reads TGTGCCACCAGTGACCTAGAGGTAGCGGGGGCCAACAATGAGCAGTTCTTC. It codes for CATSDLEVAGANNEQFF.

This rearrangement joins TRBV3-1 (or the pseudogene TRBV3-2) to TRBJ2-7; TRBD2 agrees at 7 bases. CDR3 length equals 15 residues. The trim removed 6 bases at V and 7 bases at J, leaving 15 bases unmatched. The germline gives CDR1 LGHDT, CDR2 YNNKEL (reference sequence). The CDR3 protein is CASSPWVAGVGEQYF. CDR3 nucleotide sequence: TGTGCCAGCAGTCCCTGGGTGGCGGGAGTAGGAGAGCAGTACTTC.

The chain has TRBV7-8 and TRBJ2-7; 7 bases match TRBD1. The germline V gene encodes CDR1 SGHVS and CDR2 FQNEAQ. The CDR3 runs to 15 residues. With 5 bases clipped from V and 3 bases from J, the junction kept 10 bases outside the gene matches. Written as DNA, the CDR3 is TGTGCCAGCAGCCCTAGACGGGACAGTCTCTACGAGCAGTACTTC. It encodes CASSPRRDSLYEQYF.

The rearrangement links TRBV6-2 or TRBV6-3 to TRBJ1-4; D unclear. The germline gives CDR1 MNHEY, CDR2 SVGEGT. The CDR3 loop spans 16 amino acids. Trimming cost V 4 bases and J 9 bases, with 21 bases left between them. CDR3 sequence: CASSFQRGGRTKKLFF. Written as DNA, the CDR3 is TGTGCCAGCAGTTTCCAACGGGGAGGAAGAACGAAAAAACTGTTTTTT.

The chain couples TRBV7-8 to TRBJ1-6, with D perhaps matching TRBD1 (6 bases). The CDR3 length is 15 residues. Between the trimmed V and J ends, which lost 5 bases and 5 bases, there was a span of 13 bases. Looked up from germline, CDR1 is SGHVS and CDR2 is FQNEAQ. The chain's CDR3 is CASSIIRGNNSPLHF. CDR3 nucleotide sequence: TGTGCCAGCAGCATAATCAGGGGAAATAATTCACCCCTCCACTTT.

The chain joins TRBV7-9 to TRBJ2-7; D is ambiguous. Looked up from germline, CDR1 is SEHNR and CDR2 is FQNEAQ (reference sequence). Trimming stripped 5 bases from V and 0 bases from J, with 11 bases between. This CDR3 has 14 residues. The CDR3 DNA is TGTGCCAGCAGCCAAACTACTACCTCCTACGAGCAGTACTTC. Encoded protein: CASSQTTTSYEQYF.

This CDR3 reads CASSLDRQLNGYTF. CDR3 DNA: TGTGCCAGCAGCTTAGATCGACAGTTAAATGGCTACACCTTC. The chain carries TRBV7-2 and TRBJ1-2; possible D gene TRBD1, 5 bases. The germline V gene encodes CDR1 SGHTA and CDR2 FQGNSA. CDR3 length: 14 amino acids. V gave up 1 base and J gave up 6 bases, with 12 bases separating them. Drawing the rest from reference TRBV7-2 and TRBJ1-2, the complete variable domain is GAGVSQSPSNKVTEKGKDVELRCDPISGHTALYWYRQSLGQGLEFLIYFQGNSAPDKSGLPSDRFSAERTGGSVSTLTIQRTQQEDSAVYLCASSLDRQLNGYTFGSGTRLTVV.

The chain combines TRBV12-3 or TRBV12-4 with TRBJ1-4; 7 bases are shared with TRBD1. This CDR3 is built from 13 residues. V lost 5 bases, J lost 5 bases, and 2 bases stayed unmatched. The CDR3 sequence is CASSTGANEKLFF. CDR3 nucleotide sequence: TGTGCCAGCAGTACAGGGGCGAATGAAAAACTGTTTTTT.

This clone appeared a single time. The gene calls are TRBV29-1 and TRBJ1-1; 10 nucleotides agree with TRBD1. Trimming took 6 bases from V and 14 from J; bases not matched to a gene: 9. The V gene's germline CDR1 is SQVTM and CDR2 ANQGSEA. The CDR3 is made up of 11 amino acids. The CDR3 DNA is TGCAGCGTCGGACAGGGGGTCCGGATCTTCTTT. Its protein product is CSVGQGVRIFF.

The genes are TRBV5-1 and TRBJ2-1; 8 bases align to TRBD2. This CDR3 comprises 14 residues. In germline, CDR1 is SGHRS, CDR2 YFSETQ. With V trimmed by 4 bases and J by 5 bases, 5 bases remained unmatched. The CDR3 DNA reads TGCGCCAGCAGCATGACTAGCGTAGACAATGAGCAGTTCTTC. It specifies CASSMTSVDNEQFF.

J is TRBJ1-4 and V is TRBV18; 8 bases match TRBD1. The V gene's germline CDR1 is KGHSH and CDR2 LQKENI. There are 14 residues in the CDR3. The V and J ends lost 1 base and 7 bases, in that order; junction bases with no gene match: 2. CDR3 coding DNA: TGTGCCAGCTCACCACAGGACAGGGCTGAAAAACTGTTTTTT. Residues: CASSPQDRAEKLFF.

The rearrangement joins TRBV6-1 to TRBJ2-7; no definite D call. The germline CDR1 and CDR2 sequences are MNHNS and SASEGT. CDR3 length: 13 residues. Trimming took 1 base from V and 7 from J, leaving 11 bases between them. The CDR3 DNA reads TGTGCCAGCAGTGAAGACAGCTACCTGGAGCAGTACTTC. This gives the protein CASSEDSYLEQYF.

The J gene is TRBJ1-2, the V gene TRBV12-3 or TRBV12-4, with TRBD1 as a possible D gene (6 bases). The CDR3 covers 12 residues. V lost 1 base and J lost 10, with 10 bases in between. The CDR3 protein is CASSLEDSDYTF. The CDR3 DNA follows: TGTGCCAGCAGTTTAGAGGACAGCGACTACACCTTC.

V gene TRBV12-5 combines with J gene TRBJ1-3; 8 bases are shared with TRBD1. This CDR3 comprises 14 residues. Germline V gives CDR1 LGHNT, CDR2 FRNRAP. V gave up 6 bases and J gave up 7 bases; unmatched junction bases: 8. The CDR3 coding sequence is TGTGCTAGTGGCCGCGGACAGGGCCGGAACACCATATATTTT. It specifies CASGRGQGRNTIYF.

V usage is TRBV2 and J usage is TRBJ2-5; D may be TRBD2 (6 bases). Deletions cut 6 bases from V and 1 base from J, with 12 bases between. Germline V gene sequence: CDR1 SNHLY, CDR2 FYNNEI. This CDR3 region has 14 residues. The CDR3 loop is CASSAGSIQETQYF. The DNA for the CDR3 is TGTGCCAGCAGCGCCGGGAGCATCCAAGAGACCCAGTACTTC.

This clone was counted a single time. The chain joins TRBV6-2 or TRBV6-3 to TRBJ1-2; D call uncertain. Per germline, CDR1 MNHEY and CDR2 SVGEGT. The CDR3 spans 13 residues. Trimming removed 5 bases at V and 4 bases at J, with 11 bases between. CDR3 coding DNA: TGTGCCAGCAGTCCAGCCCCGGGCTATGGCTACACCTTC. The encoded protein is CASSPAPGYGYTF.

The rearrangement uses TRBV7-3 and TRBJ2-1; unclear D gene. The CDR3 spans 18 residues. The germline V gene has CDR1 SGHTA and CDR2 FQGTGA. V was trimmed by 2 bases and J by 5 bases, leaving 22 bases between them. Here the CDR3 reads CASSLLSLSRSRDNEQFF. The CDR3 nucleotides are TGTGCCAGCAGCTTATTATCGTTGAGCCGCTCCCGGGACAATGAGCAGTTCTTC.

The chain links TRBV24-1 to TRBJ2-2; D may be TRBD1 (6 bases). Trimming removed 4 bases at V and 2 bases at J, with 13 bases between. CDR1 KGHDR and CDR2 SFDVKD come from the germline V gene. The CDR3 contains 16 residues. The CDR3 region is CATSDPQGANTGELFF. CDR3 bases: TGTGCCACCAGTGACCCACAGGGAGCAAACACCGGGGAGCTGTTTTTT.

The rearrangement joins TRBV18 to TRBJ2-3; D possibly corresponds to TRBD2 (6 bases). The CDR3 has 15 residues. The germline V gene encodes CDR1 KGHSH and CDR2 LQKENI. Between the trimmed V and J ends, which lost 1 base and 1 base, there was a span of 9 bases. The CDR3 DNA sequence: TGTGCCAGCTCACCACGGCGGGACCGCACAGATACGCAGTATTTT. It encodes CASSPRRDRTDTQYF.

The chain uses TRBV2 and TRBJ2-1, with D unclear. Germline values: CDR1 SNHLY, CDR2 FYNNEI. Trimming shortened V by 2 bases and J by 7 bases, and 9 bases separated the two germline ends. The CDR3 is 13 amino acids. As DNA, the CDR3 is TGTGCCAGCAGTGAAATGACACCGAATGAGCAGTTCTTC. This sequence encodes CASSEMTPNEQFF.

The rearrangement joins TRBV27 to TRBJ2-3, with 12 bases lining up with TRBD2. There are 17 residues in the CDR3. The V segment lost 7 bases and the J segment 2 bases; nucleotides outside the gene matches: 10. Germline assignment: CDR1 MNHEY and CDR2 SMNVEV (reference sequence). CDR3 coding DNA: TGTGCCAGCAAACCCCCAGGACTAGCGGGGATCACAGATACGCAGTATTTT. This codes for CASKPPGLAGITDTQYF.

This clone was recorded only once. The CDR3 here is CASSQTRKPGELFF. The DNA for the CDR3 is TGTGCCAGCAGCCAAACCAGGAAACCCGGGGAGCTGTTTTTT. J is TRBJ2-2 and V is TRBV9, with D unresolved. Germline CDR1 SGDLS, CDR2 YYNGEE. V lost 4 bases and J lost 6, with 13 bases in between. CDR3 length: 14 amino acids.